The 32 T cell receptor beta chains listed next were all sequenced from one sample in a study of blood T cells in healthy people across ages. Combining a sample-barcoded 5' primer with a J-beta primer mix, a second PCR ran for 7 to 11 cycles. TCRdb called the 5' RACE reads again in MiXCR, with one record for every CDR3 protein. The table has some 670,000 distinct CDR3 sequences, roughly half seen once. Sequences were obtained from blood. The receptor set was obtained from a woman older than 75 in good health.

This clonotype was seen a few times. J is TRBJ2-7 and V is TRBV6-6, with D perhaps assigned TRBD1 or TRBD2 (5 bases each). Germline lookup yields CDR1 MNHNY and CDR2 SVGAGI (reference sequence). Trimming removed 6 bases from V and 9 bases from J, with 15 bases in between. CDR3 length: 12 residues. CDR3 in amino acids: CASSASGTLQYF. CDR3 sequence (DNA): TGTGCCAGCAGCGCATCCGGGACGTTGCAGTACTTC.

The V and J genes are TRBV7-6 and TRBJ2-2; 7 nucleotides align to TRBD1. There are 17 residues in the CDR3. V lost 6 bases, J lost 3 bases, and 13 bases stayed unmatched. From germline, CDR1 is SGHVS and CDR2 FNYEAQ. This CDR3 is CASRTEGEGAHTGELFF. CDR3 nucleotide sequence: TGTGCCAGCAGGACTGAGGGTGAGGGGGCGCACACCGGGGAGCTGTTTTTT. Filled out from reference TRBV7-6 and TRBJ2-2, the complete variable domain reads GAGVSQSPRYKVTKRGQDVALRCDPISGHVSLYWYRQALGQGPEFLTYFNYEAQQDKSGLPNDRFSAERPEGSISTLTIQRTEQRDSAMYRCASRTEGEGAHTGELFFGEGSRLTVL.

The DNA of the CDR3 is TGTGCCAGCAGCTTAGTTGGCGGGGGGGCCAGAAATGAGCAGTTCTTC. As protein: CASSLVGGGARNEQFF. The chain joins TRBV7-2 to TRBJ2-1; 9 nucleotides align to TRBD2. This CDR3 spans 16 amino acids. Germline CDR1 SGHTA, CDR2 FQGNSA. Trimming at V came to 1 base and at J to 7 bases, leaving 8 bases not matched to a gene.

The chain links TRBV12-3 or TRBV12-4 to TRBJ1-5, with D possibly matching TRBD1 (5 bases). The CDR3 has 15 amino acids. V was trimmed by 5 bases and J by 2 bases, leaving 13 bases between them. CDR3 residues: CASSINTGGNQPQHF. CDR3 nucleotides: TGTGCCAGCAGTATCAACACAGGAGGCAATCAGCCCCAGCATTTT.

The rearrangement joins TRBV18 to TRBJ2-5; 7 bases map to TRBD1. Germline V gives CDR1 KGHSH, CDR2 LQKENI. This CDR3 region has 14 residues. V was clipped by 4 bases and J by 2 bases; unmatched bases: 4. The CDR3 reads CASSQTTGQETQYF. In nucleotides, the CDR3 is TGTGCCAGCTCACAGACGACAGGGCAAGAGACCCAGTACTTC.

The chain recombines TRBV28 with TRBJ1-4, with 10 bases lining up with TRBD1. The CDR3 extends over 19 amino acids. After removal of 6 bases from V and 8 bases from J, the junction contained 21 bases not matched to a gene. Germline loops: CDR1 MDHEN, CDR2 SYDVKM. The DNA for the CDR3 is TGTGCCAGCAGCCAAATCACGGGACAGGGGAAATACTCGGGGGAAAAACTGTTTTTT. It encodes CASSQITGQGKYSGEKLFF. Full variable domain (missing parts from reference TRBV28 and TRBJ1-4): DVKVTQSSRYLVKRTGEKVFLECVQDMDHENMFWYRQDPGLGLRLIYFSYDVKMKEKGDIPEGYSVSREKKERFSLILESASTNQTSMYLCASSQITGQGKYSGEKLFFGSGTQLSVL.

As concerns this clonotype: A much bigger clone sits one base away, suggesting this may be a read error. The V gene is TRBV6-5, the J gene TRBJ2-4; the match to TRBD2 covers 13 bases. The DNA end is a closer match to TRBJ2-7, so the J assignment may be wrong. This CDR3 is built from 15 residues. In germline, CDR1 is MNHEY, CDR2 SVGAGI. This CDR3 reads CASQGGLAGRNEQYF. CDR3 in DNA: TGTGCCAGCCAAGGGGGACTAGCGGGAAGGAACGAGCAGTACTTC.

This clonotype turned up a few times. This chain uses TRBV27 with TRBJ1-5; TRBD1 is a possible D gene (5 bases). V was pared by 5 bases and J by 3 bases, with 14 bases between. The CDR3 loop spans 15 amino acids. CDR1 is MNHEY and CDR2 is SMNVEV in the germline V gene (reference sequence). The chain's CDR3 is CASSPRGLPNQPQHF. CDR3 nucleotide sequence: TGTGCCAGCAGTCCCCGGGGACTGCCCAATCAGCCCCAGCATTTT.

This clonotype was seen at least ten times. This rearrangement joins TRBV9 to TRBJ1-4; D is unclear. Germline-derived CDR1 and CDR2 are SGDLS and YYNGEE. The CDR3 extends over 16 amino acids. The germline V and J ends were trimmed by 4 bases and 0 bases, with 13 bases remaining between them. CDR3 residues: CASSPQRTSTNEKLFF. DNA of the CDR3: TGTGCCAGCAGCCCTCAACGGACCTCAACTAATGAAAAACTGTTTTTT.

The chain links TRBV7-7 to TRBJ2-5; either TRBD1 or TRBD2 may supply D (6 bases each). The germline V gene encodes CDR1 SSHAT and CDR2 FNYEAQ (reference sequence). V lost 4 bases to trimming and J lost 3 bases, with 15 bases between them. The CDR3 extends over 15 amino acids. The CDR3 region is CASSSGRGVKETQYF. The CDR3 nucleotides read TGTGCCAGCAGCTCGGGAAGGGGGGTTAAAGAGACCCAGTACTTC.

The V gene is TRBV28, the J gene TRBJ2-3; D is possibly TRBD1 (5 bases). Between the trimmed V and J ends, which lost 5 bases and 2 bases, there was a span of 11 bases. Germline values: CDR1 MDHEN, CDR2 SYDVKM. This CDR3 comprises 14 residues. The CDR3 DNA follows: TGTGCCAGCAGTGGACATCCGGACACAGATACGCAGTATTTT. Residues: CASSGHPDTDTQYF.

This clonotype was seen at least ten times. The V gene is TRBV5-1, the J gene TRBJ1-2; D is unclear. CDR3 size: 11 residues. Germline CDR1 SGHRS, CDR2 YFSETQ. V shed 2 bases and J shed 7 bases, with 6 bases lying between them. CDR3 sequence reads: CASSFSGGYTF. The CDR3 region has the DNA TGCGCCAGCAGCTTCAGCGGTGGCTACACCTTC.

This clonotype was observed at least ten times. This chain links TRBV12-3 or TRBV12-4 with TRBJ2-1, with D possibly matching TRBD1 (6 bases). V lost 7 bases and J 2 bases, leaving 12 bases between the germline ends. This CDR3 comprises 14 residues. The chain's CDR3 is CASTPTGPYNEQFF. In DNA, the CDR3 is TGTGCCAGCACTCCGACAGGACCCTACAATGAGCAGTTCTTC.

The chain combines TRBV28 with TRBJ1-3, with 8 bases matching TRBD1. Germline CDR1 and CDR2: MDHEN and SYDVKM. After removal of 6 bases from V and 0 bases from J, the junction contained 10 bases not matched to a gene. This CDR3 region has 17 residues. CDR3 residues: CASSSPGQVHSGNTIYF. In nucleotides, the CDR3 is TGTGCCAGCAGCTCCCCGGGACAGGTACACTCTGGAAACACCATATATTTT.

This chain uses TRBV30 with TRBJ2-5; D is perhaps TRBD1 (5 bases). V was clipped by 1 base and J by 0 bases, with 6 bases between them. The V gene's germline CDR1 is GTSNPN and CDR2 SVGIG (reference sequence). This CDR3 contains 13 residues. CDR3 DNA sequence: TGTGCCTGGAGTGGGACACACCAAGAGACCCAGTACTTC. Its translation is CAWSGTHQETQYF.

This clonotype was seen repeatedly, ten times or more. One junction end does not reproduce the germline sequence, and a read error may be involved. The J gene is TRBJ2-1, the V gene TRBV5-6; no firm D call. Germline CDR1 is SGHDT and CDR2 is YYEEEE. The CDR3 extends over 15 amino acids. The CDR3 sequence is CASRLGQLSYNEQFF. The CDR3 DNA is TGTGCCAGCAGATTGGGCCAGTTGTCGTACAATGAGCAGTTCTTC.

This chain uses TRBV13 with TRBJ2-1, with a possible D match to TRBD2 (5 bases). This CDR3 has 15 residues. Germline lookup yields CDR1 PRHDT and CDR2 FYEKMQ (reference sequence). Trimming took off 4 bases at V and 3 bases at J, with 13 bases between the two ends. The CDR3 here is CASSSLLTNYNEQFF. The CDR3 DNA reads TGTGCCAGCAGCTCCCTCCTGACTAACTACAATGAGCAGTTCTTC.

This clonotype came up many times. The rearrangement links TRBV5-1 to TRBJ2-1, with 7 bases aligning to TRBD2. This CDR3 comprises 13 residues. Losses at the gene ends were 1 base for V and 7 bases for J; bases not matched to a gene: 2. Germline V gives CDR1 SGHRS, CDR2 YFSETQ. The CDR3, as DNA: TGCGCCAGCAGCTTGTACGGGAGGAATGAGCAGTTCTTC. This encodes CASSLYGRNEQFF.

The chain couples TRBV7-2 to TRBJ2-2; D gene uncertain. Germline CDR1 is SGHTA and CDR2 is FQGNSA. The CDR3 sequence is 14 residues long. V shed 8 bases and J shed 1 base, with 11 bases lying between them. The CDR3 reads CASGNRKNTGELFF. The CDR3 DNA reads as TGTGCCAGCGGGAACCGCAAGAACACCGGGGAGCTGTTTTTT.

This chain links TRBV7-3 with TRBJ2-5; 7 nucleotides align to TRBD1. The V gene's germline CDR1 is SGHTA and CDR2 FQGTGA. The CDR3 is 13 residues long. The J segment lost 11 bases and the V segment lost 8 bases, leaving 14 bases of the junction unmatched. The CDR3 reads CASGPRQGREQYF. CDR3 DNA sequence: TGTGCCAGCGGCCCTCGACAGGGTCGTGAGCAGTACTTC.

In its sample, this clonotype was seen many times. The chain combines TRBV15 with TRBJ2-7, with D possibly TRBD1 on 5 matching bases. This CDR3 spans 13 amino acids. Germline V gene data show CDR1 as LNHNV and CDR2 as YYDKDF (reference sequence). Trimming removed 6 bases at V and 0 bases at J, with 9 bases between. This chain's CDR3 is CATRTVSSYEQYF. The CDR3, as DNA: TGTGCCACCAGGACAGTGAGCTCCTACGAGCAGTACTTC.

Regarding this clonotype: The junction departs from the called germline gene at one end, perhaps through a read error. The V and J genes are TRBV5-1 and TRBJ2-6; no reliable D call. In germline, CDR1 is SGHRS, CDR2 YFSETQ. The CDR3 is 15 amino acids. The DNA of the CDR3 is TGCGCCAGCAGTGAAAATTTCTCTGGAGCCAACGTCCTGACTTTC. The encoded protein is CASSENFSGANVLTF.

This clonotype was observed many times. This may be a read error: a much more frequent sequence differs by one nucleotide. V gene TRBV28 combines with J gene TRBJ2-3; the D is unclear. V was pared by 6 bases and J by 0 bases, with 7 bases between. The CDR3 totals 13 residues. Germline V gene data show CDR1 as MDHEN and CDR2 as SYDVKM. The CDR3 loop reads CASSVRSTDTQYF. The CDR3 nucleotides are TGTGCCAGCAGCGTAAGAAGCACAGATACGCAGTATTTT.

This clonotype was counted a few times. This chain uses TRBV7-2 with TRBJ2-4; a possible D gene is TRBD2 (6 bases). The J call may be in error: the DNA end matches TRBJ2-7 better. Germline CDR1 reads SGHTA; CDR2 reads FQGNSA. The CDR3 totals 15 residues. In nucleotides, the CDR3 is TGTGCCAGCAGCTTAGACGGCGGGGCCTCCTACGAGCAGTACTTC. It translates to CASSLDGGASYEQYF.

This clonotype was counted between two and nine times. This may arise from a read error, as a much more abundant clone is one base away. The gene calls are TRBV5-1 and TRBJ2-3, with a tentative D call TRBD1 (5 bases). Germline V CDR1 and CDR2: SGHRS, YFSETQ. Trimming took 4 bases from V and 5 from J, leaving 11 bases between them. The CDR3 sequence is 13 residues long. The CDR3 reads CASSVQGEDTQYF. The CDR3 DNA reads as TGCGCCAGCAGCGTGCAAGGGGAAGATACGCAGTATTTT.

This clonotype was seen ten or more times. This chain uses TRBV29-1 with TRBJ2-1, with 10 bases matching TRBD1. In germline, CDR1 is SQVTM, CDR2 ANQGSEA. The CDR3 covers 17 residues. J was trimmed by 7 bases and V by 6 bases; bases with no gene match: 18. The CDR3 DNA is TGCAGCGTGGCACCGGGACAGGGGTCCCTCATTGGGAATGAGCAGTTCTTC. It codes for CSVAPGQGSLIGNEQFF.

The rearrangement links TRBV20-1 to TRBJ1-5; 7 bases fit TRBD1. The germline V gene encodes CDR1 DFQATT and CDR2 SNEGSKA (reference sequence). The CDR3 spans 14 residues. Trimming at V came to 3 bases and at J to 15 bases, leaving 17 bases not matched to a gene. This CDR3 is CSASLKGGRDRLHF. CDR3 coding DNA: TGCAGTGCTAGCCTCAAGGGTGGGCGGGACAGACTGCATTTT.

In this sample, this clonotype turned up many times. The chain has TRBV20-1 and TRBJ2-1; D possibly matches TRBD1 or TRBD2 (5 bases each). The length of the CDR3 is 15 residues. Germline V lookup: CDR1 DFQATT, CDR2 SNEGSKA (reference sequence). The V and J ends lost 6 bases and 3 bases respectively, with 18 bases between them. In DNA, the CDR3 is TGCAGTGCCATGTATCGACGGGGCCTCTACAATGAGCAGTTCTTC. Protein product: CSAMYRRGLYNEQFF.

This clonotype was found once. The J gene is TRBJ2-1, the V gene TRBV28; either TRBD1 or TRBD2 may supply D (5 bases each). The closer fit of TRBJ2-7 to the DNA end suggests the J call may be wrong. CDR1 MDHEN and CDR2 SYDVKM come from the germline V gene. CDR3 length: 12 residues. The CDR3 here is CAAQRGVNEQYF. As DNA, the CDR3 is TGTGCCGCGCAACGGGGCGTCAATGAGCAGTACTTC.

The chain joins TRBV12-3 or TRBV12-4 to TRBJ2-7, with D perhaps given as TRBD1 or TRBD2 (5 bases each). V shed 10 bases and J shed 6 bases, with 13 bases lying between them. This CDR3 contains 11 residues. Written as DNA, the CDR3 is TGTGCCACAGGGCGGGCGGGCGAGCAGTACTTC. Translation gives CATGRAGEQYF.

This sequence joins TRBV25-1 and TRBJ2-5; perhaps TRBD2 as D (6 bases). V lost 5 bases to trimming and J lost 4 bases, with 14 bases between them. Germline CDR1 MGHDK, CDR2 SYGVNS. The CDR3 loop spans 14 amino acids. The CDR3: CASSRASVGETQYF. CDR3 nucleotide sequence: TGTGCCAGCAGTAGAGCTAGCGTAGGAGAGACCCAGTACTTC.

The chain couples TRBV20-1 to TRBJ1-4, with D possibly matching TRBD1 (5 bases). V was pared by 6 bases and J by 0 bases, with 8 bases between. The germline V gene encodes CDR1 DFQATT and CDR2 SNEGSKA (reference sequence). The CDR3 contains 13 residues. The CDR3 loop is CSAPTATNEKLFF. DNA of the CDR3: TGCAGTGCCCCGACAGCAACTAATGAAAAACTGTTTTTT.